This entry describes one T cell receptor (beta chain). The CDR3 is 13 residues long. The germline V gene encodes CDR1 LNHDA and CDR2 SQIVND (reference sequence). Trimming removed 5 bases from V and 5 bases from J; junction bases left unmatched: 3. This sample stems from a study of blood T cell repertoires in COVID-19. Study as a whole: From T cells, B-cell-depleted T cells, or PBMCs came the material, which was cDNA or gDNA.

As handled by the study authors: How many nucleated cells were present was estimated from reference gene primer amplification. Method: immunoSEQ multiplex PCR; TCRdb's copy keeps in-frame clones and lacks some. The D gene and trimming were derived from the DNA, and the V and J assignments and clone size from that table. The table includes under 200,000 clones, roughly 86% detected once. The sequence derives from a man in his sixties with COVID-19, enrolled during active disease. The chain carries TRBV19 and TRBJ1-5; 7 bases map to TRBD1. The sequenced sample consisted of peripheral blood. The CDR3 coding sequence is TGTGCCAGTAGTGGGACAGACTATCAGCCCCAGCATTTT. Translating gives CASSGTDYQPQHF.